The 7 T cell receptor beta chains presented below share a single source sample, sequenced in a study of follicular helper T cells after annual influenza vaccination. Indicated time point: 2015-2016 season, 7 days after influenza vaccination. Sequencing used immunoSEQ multiplex PCR; TCRdb keeps in-frame clones, though not all of them. The data contain more than 6,500 clones, approximately 79% of them singletons. The sequences come from CXCR5- memory CD4+ T cells sorted from blood, collected 7 days after influenza vaccination. The origin of the receptors is an adult who received the influenza vaccine.

The J gene is TRBJ2-2, the V gene TRBV6-6; D is possibly TRBD1 (5 bases). CDR3 length equals 14 residues. Trimming took off 5 bases at V and 1 base at J, with 8 bases between the two ends. Looked up from germline, CDR1 is MNHNY and CDR2 is SVGAGI (reference sequence). This CDR3 reads CASSPTGNTGELFF. The CDR3 DNA reads TGTGCCAGCAGTCCTACAGGGAACACCGGGGAGCTGTTTTTT.

The gene calls are TRBV7-2 and TRBJ2-1; 9 bases map to TRBD2. This CDR3 spans 15 amino acids. The ends lost 5 bases at V and 4 bases at J; junction bases unmatched: 6. Germline V CDR1 and CDR2: SGHTA, FQGNSA. Here the CDR3 reads CASSPSGGFYNEQFF. The CDR3 DNA follows: TGTGCCAGCAGCCCGAGCGGGGGGTTTTACAATGAGCAGTTCTTC. Full variable domain (rest looked up from reference TRBV7-2 and TRBJ2-1): GAGVSQSPSNKVTEKGKDVELRCDPISGHTALYWYRQSLGQGLEFLIYFQGNSAPDKSGLPSDRFSAERTGGSVSTLTIQRTQQEDSAVYLCASSPSGGFYNEQFFGPGTRLTVL.

This clone has just one count. V and J are TRBV9 and TRBJ2-1; D might be TRBD1 (6 bases). V gave up 3 bases and J gave up 7 bases, with 17 bases separating them. The CDR3 spans 15 residues. Per the germline V gene, CDR1 is SGDLS and CDR2 is YYNGEE. CDR3 loop: CASSARDTQWNEQFF. The CDR3 region has the DNA TGTGCCAGCAGCGCCCGGGACACACAATGGAATGAGCAGTTCTTC. Full variable domain (remainder filled in from reference TRBV9 and TRBJ2-1): DSGVTQTPKHLITATGQRVTLRCSPRSGDLSVYWYQQSLDQGLQFLIQYYNGEERAKGNILERFSAQQFPDLHSELNLSSLELGDSALYFCASSARDTQWNEQFFGPGTRLTVL.

The V and J genes are TRBV7-3 and TRBJ2-2, with 8 bases fitting TRBD1. This CDR3 is built from 15 residues. V shed 5 bases and J 4 bases; nucleotides not matched to a gene: 6. Germline assignment: CDR1 SGHTA and CDR2 FQGTGA. CDR3 nucleotides: TGTGCCAGCAGCCCCTCCACAGGGGGCACCGGGGAGCTGTTTTTT. Residues: CASSPSTGGTGELFF. Full variable domain (outside the CDR3, taken from reference TRBV7-3 and TRBJ2-2): GAGVSQTPSNKVTEKGKYVELRCDPISGHTALYWYRQSLGQGPEFLIYFQGTGAADDSGLPNDRFFAVRPEGSVSTLKIQRTERGDSAVYLCASSPSTGGTGELFFGEGSRLTVL.

The chain uses TRBV12-5 and TRBJ2-2; 10 nucleotides align to TRBD2. The CDR3 spans 17 residues. V was clipped by 6 bases and J by 4 bases; unmatched bases: 11. Germline V gives CDR1 LGHNT, CDR2 FRNRAP. DNA of the CDR3: TGTGCTAGTGGCTCTTCGGTAGCGGGGGGCATCACCGGGGAGCTGTTTTTT. Residues: CASGSSVAGGITGELFF.

V and J are TRBV7-1 and TRBJ2-6, with D tentatively TRBD1 (5 bases). TRBV7-1 is recorded as an ORF, its role being uncertain. Trimming took off 5 bases at V and 5 bases at J, with 25 bases between the two ends. CDR3 size: 19 residues. CDR3 DNA sequence: TGTGCCAGCAGCGGTGAGCATCAACGAGGACAAAGTCGGGCCAACGTCCTGACTTTC. Protein sequence: CASSGEHQRGQSRANVLTF.

The chain is built from TRBV5-1 and TRBJ1-1; D gene uncertain. Deletions cut 4 bases from V and 1 base from J, with 11 bases between. The CDR3 is made up of 14 amino acids. The germline CDR1 and CDR2 sequences are SGHRS and YFSETQ. The CDR3 region is CASSLPTGNTEAFF. CDR3 in DNA: TGCGCCAGCAGCCTCCCAACGGGGAACACTGAAGCTTTCTTT. Together with reference TRBV5-1 and TRBJ1-1, the CDR3 gives the full variable domain: KAGVTQTPRYLIKTRGQQVTLSCSPISGHRSVSWYQQTPGQGLQFLFEYFSETQRNKGNFPGRFSGRQFSNSRSEMNVSTLELGDSALYLCASSLPTGNTEAFFGQGTRLTVV.